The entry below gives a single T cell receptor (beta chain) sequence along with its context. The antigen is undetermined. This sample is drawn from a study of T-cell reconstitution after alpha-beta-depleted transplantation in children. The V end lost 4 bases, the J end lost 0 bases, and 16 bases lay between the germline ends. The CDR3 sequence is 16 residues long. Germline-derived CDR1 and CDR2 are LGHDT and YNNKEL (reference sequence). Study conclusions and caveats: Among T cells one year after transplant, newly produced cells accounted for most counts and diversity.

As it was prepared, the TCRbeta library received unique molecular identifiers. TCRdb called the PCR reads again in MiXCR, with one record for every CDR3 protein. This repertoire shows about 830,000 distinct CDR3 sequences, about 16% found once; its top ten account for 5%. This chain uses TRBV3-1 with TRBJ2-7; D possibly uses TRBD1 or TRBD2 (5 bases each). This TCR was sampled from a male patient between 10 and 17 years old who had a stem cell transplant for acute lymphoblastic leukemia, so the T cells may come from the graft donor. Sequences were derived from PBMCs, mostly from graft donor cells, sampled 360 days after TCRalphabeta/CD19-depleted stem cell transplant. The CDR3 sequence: CASSPGRSPSSYEQYF. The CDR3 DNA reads TGTGCCAGCAGCCCGGGACGGAGTCCGAGCTCCTACGAGCAGTACTTC.